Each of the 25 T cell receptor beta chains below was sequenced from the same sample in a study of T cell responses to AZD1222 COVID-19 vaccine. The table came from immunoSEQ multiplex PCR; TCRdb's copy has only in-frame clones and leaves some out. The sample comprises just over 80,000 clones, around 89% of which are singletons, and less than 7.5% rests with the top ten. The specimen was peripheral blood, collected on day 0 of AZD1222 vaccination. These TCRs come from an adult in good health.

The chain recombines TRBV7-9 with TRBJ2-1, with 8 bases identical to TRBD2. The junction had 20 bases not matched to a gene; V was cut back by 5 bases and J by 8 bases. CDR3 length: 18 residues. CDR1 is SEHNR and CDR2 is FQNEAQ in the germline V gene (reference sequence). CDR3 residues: CASSDGWSLLAGGDEQFF. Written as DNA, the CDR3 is TGTGCCAGCAGCGATGGCTGGTCGCTGCTAGCGGGTGGGGATGAGCAGTTCTTC.

CDR3 DNA: TGTGCCAGCAGTTTACGAGAGGGAGGCAATCAGCCCCAGCATTTT. Protein: CASSLREGGNQPQHF. The chain uses TRBV27 and TRBJ1-5, with D unresolved. V was shortened by 2 bases and J by 2 bases, with 10 bases between the two germline ends. This CDR3 has 15 amino acids. Looked up from germline, CDR1 is MNHEY and CDR2 is SMNVEV (reference sequence).

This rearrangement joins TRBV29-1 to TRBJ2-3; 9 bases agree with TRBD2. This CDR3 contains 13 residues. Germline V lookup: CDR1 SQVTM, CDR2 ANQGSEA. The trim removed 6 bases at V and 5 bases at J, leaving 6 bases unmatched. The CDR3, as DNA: TGCAGCGTAAGGCGGGGGGGCCTAGATACGCAGTATTTT. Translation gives CSVRRGGLDTQYF.

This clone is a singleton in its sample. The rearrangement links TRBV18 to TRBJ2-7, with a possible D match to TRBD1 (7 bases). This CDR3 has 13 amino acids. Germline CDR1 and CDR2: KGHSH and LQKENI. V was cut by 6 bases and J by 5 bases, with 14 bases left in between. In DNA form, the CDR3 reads TGTGCCAGCTCCAGGGGGGTCGTCAACGAGCAGTACTTC. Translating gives CASSRGVVNEQYF.

In nucleotides, the CDR3 is TGTGCCAGCAGCTTGACAAGGGGGTACCACGAGCAGTACTTC. It encodes CASSLTRGYHEQYF. The gene calls are TRBV11-3 and TRBJ2-7, with a weak D call TRBD1 (6 bases). V lost 3 bases and J 5 bases, leaving 14 bases between the germline ends. This CDR3 comprises 14 residues. Germline V gene sequence: CDR1 SGHNT, CDR2 YENEEA.

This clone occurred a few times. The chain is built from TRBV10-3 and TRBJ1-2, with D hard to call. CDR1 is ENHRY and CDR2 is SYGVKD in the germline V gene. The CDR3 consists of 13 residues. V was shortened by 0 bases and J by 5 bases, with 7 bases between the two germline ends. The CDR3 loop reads CAISESSVYGYTF. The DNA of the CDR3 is TGTGCCATCAGTGAGTCGTCGGTATATGGCTACACCTTC.

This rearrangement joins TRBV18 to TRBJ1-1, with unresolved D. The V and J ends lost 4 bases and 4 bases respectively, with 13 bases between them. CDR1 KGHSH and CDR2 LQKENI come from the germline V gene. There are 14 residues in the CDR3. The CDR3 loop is CASSRSLEGTEAFF. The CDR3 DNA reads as TGTGCCAGCTCACGGTCGTTGGAGGGCACTGAAGCTTTCTTT.

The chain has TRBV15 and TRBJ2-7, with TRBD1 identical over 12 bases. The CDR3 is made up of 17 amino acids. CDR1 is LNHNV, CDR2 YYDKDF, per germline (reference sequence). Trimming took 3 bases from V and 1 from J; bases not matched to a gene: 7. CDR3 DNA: TGTGCCACCAGCAGGAGGACGGGACAGGGGGCGTCCTACGAGCAGTACTTC. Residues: CATSRRTGQGASYEQYF.

CDR3 sequence (DNA): TGTGCCAGCAGTTTCTCGTGGGTGACAGGGGGCTACGAGCAGTACTTC. As protein: CASSFSWVTGGYEQYF. V usage is TRBV6-2 or TRBV6-3 and J usage is TRBJ2-7; 9 bases align to TRBD1. CDR1 and CDR2 (germline): MNHEY, SVGEGT. V shed 4 bases, J shed 3 bases, and the junction held 10 bases outside the gene matches. This CDR3 has 16 amino acids.

CDR3 in DNA: TGTGCCAGCAGTTCGACAGGGACGCTCGGCTACACCTTC. This translates into CASSSTGTLGYTF. The chain is built from TRBV6-5 and TRBJ1-2, with TRBD1 matching over 7 bases. Unmatched junction bases numbered 7, after V lost 4 bases and J lost 8 bases. The CDR3 consists of 13 residues. Per germline, CDR1 MNHEY and CDR2 SVGAGI.

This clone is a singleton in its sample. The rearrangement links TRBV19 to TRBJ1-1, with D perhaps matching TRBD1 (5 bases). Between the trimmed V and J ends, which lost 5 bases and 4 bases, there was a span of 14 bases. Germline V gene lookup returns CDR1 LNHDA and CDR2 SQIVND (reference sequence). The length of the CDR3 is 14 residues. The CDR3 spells CASSSGYRGTEAFF. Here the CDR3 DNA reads TGTGCCAGTAGTTCAGGGTATAGGGGCACTGAAGCTTTCTTT.

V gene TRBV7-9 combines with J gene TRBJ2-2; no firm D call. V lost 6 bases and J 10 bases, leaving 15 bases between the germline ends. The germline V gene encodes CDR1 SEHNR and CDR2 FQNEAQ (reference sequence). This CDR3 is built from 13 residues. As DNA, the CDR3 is TGTGCCAGCAGTTTTAAGGCCCTCACGGAGCTGTTTTTT. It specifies CASSFKALTELFF.

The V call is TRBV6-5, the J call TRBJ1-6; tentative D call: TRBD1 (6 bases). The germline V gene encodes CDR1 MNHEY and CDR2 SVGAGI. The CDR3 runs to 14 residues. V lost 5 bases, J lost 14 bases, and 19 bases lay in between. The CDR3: CASSKTGTTITLHF. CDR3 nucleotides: TGTGCCAGCAGTAAAACAGGGACTACAATCACCCTCCACTTT.

The CDR3 coding sequence is TGTGCCAGCAGCTTAGAATTCACCACTCACGAGCAGTACTTC. Amino acids: CASSLEFTTHEQYF. The chain links TRBV7-8 to TRBJ2-7; D call uncertain. The CDR3 extends over 14 amino acids. V lost 1 base to trimming and J lost 5 bases, with 12 bases between them. Germline lookup yields CDR1 SGHVS and CDR2 FQNEAQ.

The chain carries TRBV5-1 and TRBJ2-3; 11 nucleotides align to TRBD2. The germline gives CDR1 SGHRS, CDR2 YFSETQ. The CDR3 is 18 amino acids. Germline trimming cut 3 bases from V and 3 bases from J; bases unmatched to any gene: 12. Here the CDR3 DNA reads TGCGCCAGCAGCTCGTCCGCGTTTACTAGCGGGGGTACAGATACGCAGTATTTT. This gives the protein CASSSSAFTSGGTDTQYF.

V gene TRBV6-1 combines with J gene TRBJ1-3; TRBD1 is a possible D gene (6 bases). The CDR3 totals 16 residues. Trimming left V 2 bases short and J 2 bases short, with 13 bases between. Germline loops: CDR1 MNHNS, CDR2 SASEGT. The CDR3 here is CASSEQVRGAGNTIYF. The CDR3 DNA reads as TGTGCCAGCAGTGAACAGGTCAGGGGTGCTGGAAACACCATATATTTT.

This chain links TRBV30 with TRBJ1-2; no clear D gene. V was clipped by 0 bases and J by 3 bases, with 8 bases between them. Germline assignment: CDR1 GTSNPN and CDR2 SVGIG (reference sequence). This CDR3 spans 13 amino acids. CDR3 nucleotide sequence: TGTGCCTGGAGTGTTTCGCAAGACTATGGCTACACCTTC. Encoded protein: CAWSVSQDYGYTF.

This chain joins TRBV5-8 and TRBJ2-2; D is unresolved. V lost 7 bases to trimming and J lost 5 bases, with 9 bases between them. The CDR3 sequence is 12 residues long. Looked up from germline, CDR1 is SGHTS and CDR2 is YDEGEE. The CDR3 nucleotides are TGTGCCAGCCCAGGAAGGACCGGGGAGCTGTTTTTT. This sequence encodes CASPGRTGELFF.

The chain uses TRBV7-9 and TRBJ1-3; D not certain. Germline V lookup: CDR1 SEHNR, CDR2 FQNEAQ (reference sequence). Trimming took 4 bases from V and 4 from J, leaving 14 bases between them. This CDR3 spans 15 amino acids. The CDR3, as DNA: TGTGCCAGCAGCTCGACAAGTCGGACCGGAAACACCATATATTTT. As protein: CASSSTSRTGNTIYF.

In DNA, the CDR3 is TGCAGCGTGAGGGACAACGCACGGGATGGCTACACCTTC. Its protein is CSVRDNARDGYTF. The V call is TRBV29-1, the J call TRBJ1-2, with D possibly being TRBD1 (6 bases). Germline CDR1 and CDR2: SQVTM and ANQGSEA. CDR3 length: 13 amino acids. Trimming cost V 6 bases and J 6 bases, with 17 bases left between them.

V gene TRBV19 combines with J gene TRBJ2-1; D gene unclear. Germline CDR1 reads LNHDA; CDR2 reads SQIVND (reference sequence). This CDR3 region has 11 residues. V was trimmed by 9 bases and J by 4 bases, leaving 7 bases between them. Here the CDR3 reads CASEEYNEQFF. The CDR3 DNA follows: TGTGCCAGCGAGGAGTACAATGAGCAGTTCTTC.

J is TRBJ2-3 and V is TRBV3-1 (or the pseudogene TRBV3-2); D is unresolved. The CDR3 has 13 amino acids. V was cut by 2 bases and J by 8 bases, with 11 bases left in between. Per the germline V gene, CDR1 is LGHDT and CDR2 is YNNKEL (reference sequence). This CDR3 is CASSQPRIGTQYF. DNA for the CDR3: TGTGCCAGCAGCCAACCCCGGATTGGTACGCAGTATTTT.

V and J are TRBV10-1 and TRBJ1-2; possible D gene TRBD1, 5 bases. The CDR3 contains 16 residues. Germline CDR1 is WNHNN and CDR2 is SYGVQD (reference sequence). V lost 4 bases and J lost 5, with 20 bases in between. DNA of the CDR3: TGCGCCAGCAGTGCCGTGGGGACCAGAGAGCGGTATGGCTACACCTTC. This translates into CASSAVGTRERYGYTF.

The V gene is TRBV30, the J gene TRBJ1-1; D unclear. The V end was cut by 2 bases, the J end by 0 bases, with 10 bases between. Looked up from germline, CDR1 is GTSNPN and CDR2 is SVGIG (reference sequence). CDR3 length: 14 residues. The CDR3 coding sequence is TGTGCCTGGAGTATAGGGCTGTTGAACACTGAAGCTTTCTTT. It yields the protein CAWSIGLLNTEAFF.

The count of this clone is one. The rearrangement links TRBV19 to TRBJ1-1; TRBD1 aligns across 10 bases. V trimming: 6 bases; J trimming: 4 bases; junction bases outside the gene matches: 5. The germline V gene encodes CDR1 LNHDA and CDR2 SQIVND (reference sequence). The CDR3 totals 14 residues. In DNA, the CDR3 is TGTGCCAGTAGGGATAGGGACAGGGGCACTGAAGCTTTCTTT. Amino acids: CASRDRDRGTEAFF.